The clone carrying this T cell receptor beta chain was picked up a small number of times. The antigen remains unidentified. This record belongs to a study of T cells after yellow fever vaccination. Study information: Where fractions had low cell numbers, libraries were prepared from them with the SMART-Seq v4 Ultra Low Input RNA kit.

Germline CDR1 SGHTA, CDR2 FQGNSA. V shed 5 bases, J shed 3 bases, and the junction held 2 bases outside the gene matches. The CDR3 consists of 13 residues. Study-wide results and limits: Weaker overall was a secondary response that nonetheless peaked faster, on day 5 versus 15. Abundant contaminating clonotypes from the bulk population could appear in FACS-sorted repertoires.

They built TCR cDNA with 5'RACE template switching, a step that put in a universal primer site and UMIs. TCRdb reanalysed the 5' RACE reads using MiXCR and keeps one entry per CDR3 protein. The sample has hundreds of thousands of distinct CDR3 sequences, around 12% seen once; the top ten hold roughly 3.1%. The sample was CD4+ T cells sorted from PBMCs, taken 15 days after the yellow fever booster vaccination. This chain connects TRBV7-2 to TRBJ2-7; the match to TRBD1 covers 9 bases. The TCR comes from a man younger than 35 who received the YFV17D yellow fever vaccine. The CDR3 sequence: CASSKTGGYEQYF. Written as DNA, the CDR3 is TGTGCCAGCAGCAAGACAGGGGGCTACGAGCAGTACTTC. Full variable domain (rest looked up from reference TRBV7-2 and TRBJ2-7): GAGVSQSPSNKVTEKGKDVELRCDPISGHTALYWYRQSLGQGLEFLIYFQGNSAPDKSGLPSDRFSAERTGGSVSTLTIQRTQQEDSAVYLCASSKTGGYEQYFGPGTRLTVT.